These 24 T cell receptor beta chains share one sample of origin, sequenced in a study of blood T cell repertoires in COVID-19. Profiled with immunoSEQ multiplex PCR; TCRdb holds only in-frame clones, not every one. The table lists approximately 240,000 clones, roughly 84% of them singletons. The sequenced sample consisted of peripheral blood. Receptors were obtained from a woman in her thirties who had recovered from COVID-19.

The rearrangement links TRBV19 to TRBJ2-5, with 11 bases lining up with TRBD2. CDR1 is LNHDA, CDR2 SQIVND, per germline (reference sequence). Trimming removed 3 bases from V and 7 bases from J; junction bases left unmatched: 10. The CDR3 consists of 16 residues. For the CDR3, the DNA is TGTGCCAGTAGTATGCAAACCGGGACTAGCGGATGGACCCAGTACTTC. As protein: CASSMQTGTSGWTQYF.

This chain joins TRBV10-3 and TRBJ2-5; D possibly corresponds to TRBD2 (5 bases). The V end lost 3 bases, the J end lost 2 bases, and 13 bases lay between the germline ends. This CDR3 spans 15 amino acids. Germline CDR1 and CDR2: ENHRY and SYGVKD. The CDR3 sequence: CAISEPSSRQETQYF. Written as DNA, the CDR3 is TGTGCCATCAGTGAACCGTCTAGCAGGCAAGAGACCCAGTACTTC.

The count of this clone is one. The chain carries TRBV19 and TRBJ2-6; D is ambiguous. Germline V lookup: CDR1 LNHDA, CDR2 SQIVND (reference sequence). This CDR3 is 14 amino acids long. Trimming cost V 3 bases and J 1 base, with 4 bases left between them. The DNA of the CDR3 is TGTGCCAGTAGTATCCTATCTGGGGCCAACGTCCTGACTTTC. Amino acid sequence: CASSILSGANVLTF.

The V call is TRBV7-3, the J call TRBJ1-2, with D perhaps matching TRBD1 (6 bases). Trimming shortened V by 5 bases and J by 4 bases, and 14 bases separated the two germline ends. CDR1 and CDR2 from the germline V gene are SGHTA and FQGTGA. This CDR3 spans 14 amino acids. CDR3 protein: CASSPSQGSYGYTF. The CDR3 region has the DNA TGTGCCAGCAGCCCGAGTCAGGGGTCCTATGGCTACACCTTC.

This clone was observed a single time. This chain connects TRBV30 to TRBJ2-4; D gene unclear. This CDR3 has 15 amino acids. Deletions cut 0 bases from V and 2 bases from J, with 11 bases between. Germline loops: CDR1 GTSNPN, CDR2 SVGIG (reference sequence). CDR3: CAWSVLGSPKNIQYF. CDR3 sequence (DNA): TGTGCCTGGAGTGTACTCGGTAGTCCCAAAAACATTCAGTACTTC.

CDR3 protein: CSVVLQGTNQPQHF. CDR3 coding DNA: TGCAGCGTCGTCCTACAGGGTACCAATCAGCCCCAGCATTTT. The chain employs TRBV29-1 and TRBJ1-5; possible D gene TRBD1, 6 bases. The CDR3 has 14 amino acids. From germline, CDR1 is SQVTM and CDR2 ANQGSEA. With 6 bases removed from V and 3 bases from J, the gap between germline ends came to 15 bases.

The V and J genes are TRBV4-1 and TRBJ1-6; maybe TRBD1 (5 bases). Trimming removed 4 bases from V and 5 bases from J, with 18 bases in between. Germline V CDR1 and CDR2: MGHRA, YSYEKL. This CDR3 spans 17 amino acids. The CDR3 region is CASSLGGVVPNNSPLHF. The CDR3, as DNA: TGCGCCAGCAGCCTGGGGGGGGTAGTCCCTAATAATTCACCCCTCCACTTT.

The chain is built from TRBV11-2 and TRBJ1-2, with D possibly TRBD1 on 5 matching bases. Looked up from germline, CDR1 is SGHAT and CDR2 is FQNNGV. The CDR3 loop spans 17 amino acids. V was clipped by 2 bases and J by 8 bases, with 24 bases between them. CDR3 sequence (DNA): TGTGCCAGCAGCTTAAGCCCCCTCGGGGGAAGGTCGTTCGGCTACACCTTC. This codes for CASSLSPLGGRSFGYTF.

This clone has more than one count but fewer than ten. The chain links TRBV6-5 to TRBJ2-7; 10 bases map to TRBD1. The CDR3 is 15 amino acids. The junction had 6 bases not matched to a gene; V was cut back by 2 bases and J by 5 bases. The germline CDR1 and CDR2 sequences are MNHEY and SVGAGI. The CDR3 DNA sequence: TGTGCCAGCAGTTACCCGGGACAGGGGTCGAACGAGCAGTACTTC. Encoded protein: CASSYPGQGSNEQYF.

V usage is TRBV30 and J usage is TRBJ1-1, with D possibly being TRBD1 (5 bases). Germline V gene lookup returns CDR1 GTSNPN and CDR2 SVGIG (reference sequence). Between the trimmed V and J ends, which lost 4 bases and 4 bases, there was a span of 19 bases. The CDR3 is 15 residues long. CDR3 bases: TGTGCCTGGAATCCCCTAGGGGCAAAGGGCACTGAAGCTTTCTTT. This gives the protein CAWNPLGAKGTEAFF.

This clone appeared a few times. The rearrangement uses TRBV6-1 and TRBJ2-4; D possibly corresponds to TRBD2 (6 bases). Trimming stripped 3 bases from V and 6 bases from J, with 12 bases between. The CDR3 contains 14 residues. Per the germline V gene, CDR1 is MNHNS and CDR2 is SASEGT. The CDR3 is CASSDTSWGNIQYF. The CDR3 nucleotides are TGTGCCAGCAGTGACACTAGCTGGGGAAACATTCAGTACTTC.

The chain couples TRBV6-4 to TRBJ1-6; 7 nucleotides match TRBD1. This CDR3 spans 14 amino acids. Germline assignment: CDR1 MRHNA and CDR2 SNTAGT. With 2 bases clipped from V and 6 bases from J, the junction kept 1 base outside the gene matches. CDR3 in amino acids: CASSDGTANSPLHF. Written as DNA, the CDR3 is TGTGCCAGCAGTGACGGGACAGCTAATTCACCCCTCCACTTT.

The genes are TRBV2 and TRBJ1-4, with no clear D. Per the germline V gene, CDR1 is SNHLY and CDR2 is FYNNEI. The CDR3 contains 17 residues. The V gene lost 0 bases and the J gene lost 2 bases, with 13 bases spanning the gap. The CDR3 nucleotides are TGTGCCAGCAGTGAAGCCGCGGGGTTCAGGACTAATGAAAAACTGTTTTTT. Its protein product is CASSEAAGFRTNEKLFF.

In DNA, the CDR3 is TGTGCCAGCTCTTCAATTACGAGCTCCTACAATGAGCAGTTCTTC. Its translation: CASSSITSSYNEQFF. The chain recombines TRBV18 with TRBJ2-1; D is unclear. The CDR3 totals 15 residues. CDR1 is KGHSH, CDR2 LQKENI, per germline. The V end was cut by 6 bases, the J end by 0 bases, with 12 bases between.

The chain couples TRBV29-1 to TRBJ2-1; D is uncertain. The V end was cut by 7 bases, the J end by 3 bases, with 13 bases between. The CDR3 consists of 13 residues. The germline V gene has CDR1 SQVTM and CDR2 ANQGSEA. CDR3 protein: CSATMAVYNEQFF. CDR3 bases: TGCAGCGCAACCATGGCGGTCTACAATGAGCAGTTCTTC.

The chain employs TRBV24-1 and TRBJ2-1; TRBD1 might be the D (6 bases). This CDR3 comprises 15 residues. Trimming removed 3 bases from V and 2 bases from J, with 10 bases in between. Germline V gives CDR1 KGHDR, CDR2 SFDVKD. Here the CDR3 reads CATSDNRETYNEQFF. The DNA for the CDR3 is TGTGCCACCAGTGATAACAGGGAAACCTACAATGAGCAGTTCTTC.

This chain connects TRBV7-9 to TRBJ1-1; D ambiguous. Germline CDR1 reads SEHNR; CDR2 reads FQNEAQ (reference sequence). V lost 3 bases and J lost 8, with 10 bases in between. The CDR3 consists of 12 residues. CDR3 DNA sequence: TGTGCCAGCAGCTTCCCAATTTTCGAAGCTTTCTTT. Translation: CASSFPIFEAFF.

The chain has TRBV19 and TRBJ2-5, with TRBD1 matching 7 bases. This CDR3 is 14 amino acids long. Germline V lookup: CDR1 LNHDA, CDR2 SQIVND (reference sequence). Germline trimming cut 6 bases from V and 5 bases from J; bases unmatched to any gene: 9. The CDR3 bases are TGTGCCAGTAGCCTACAGGGGACCCAGGAGACCCAGTACTTC. It yields the protein CASSLQGTQETQYF.

V and J are TRBV5-5 and TRBJ1-2; 8 bases fit TRBD1. In germline, CDR1 is SGHKS, CDR2 YYEKEE (reference sequence). CDR3 length: 13 residues. Trimming cost V 4 bases and J 6 bases; bases outside gene matches: 5. The CDR3 is CASSRTGTDGYTF. The CDR3 nucleotides are TGTGCCAGCAGCCGGACAGGGACGGATGGCTACACCTTC. Looking up the rest from reference TRBV5-5 and TRBJ1-2 gives the full variable domain: DAGVTQSPTHLIKTRGQQVTLRCSPISGHKSVSWYQQVLGQGPQFIFQYYEKEERGRGNFPDRFSARQFPNYSSELNVNALLLGDSALYLCASSRTGTDGYTFGSGTRLTVV.

This clone has only a few counts. The rearrangement links TRBV7-9 to TRBJ1-5; a possible D gene is TRBD1 (5 bases). This CDR3 spans 15 amino acids. Germline loops: CDR1 SEHNR, CDR2 FQNEAQ (reference sequence). V was clipped by 1 base and J by 2 bases, with 9 bases between them. DNA for the CDR3: TGTGCCAGCAGCTTAGACGGGGGTGGCAATCAGCCCCAGCATTTT. It translates to CASSLDGGGNQPQHF. The full variable domain, its missing parts supplied by reference TRBV7-9 and TRBJ1-5, is DTGVSQNPRHKITKRGQNVTFRCDPISEHNRLYWYRQTLGQGPEFLTYFQNEAQLEKSRLLSDRFSAERPKGSFSTLEIQRTEQGDSAMYLCASSLDGGGNQPQHFGDGTRLSIL.

This clone was counted a single time. This chain joins TRBV6-5 and TRBJ2-1; D possibly corresponds to TRBD1 (6 bases). The CDR3 loop spans 13 amino acids. The germline V gene has CDR1 MNHEY and CDR2 SVGAGI. V lost 5 bases and J 7 bases, leaving 12 bases between the germline ends. The CDR3 here is CASSPNRANEQFF. CDR3 bases: TGTGCCAGCAGTCCCAACAGGGCAAATGAGCAGTTCTTC.

The chain links TRBV13 to TRBJ2-1; tentative D call: TRBD2 (6 bases). This CDR3 region has 13 residues. Trimming stripped 1 base from V and 15 bases from J, with 16 bases between. Germline loops: CDR1 PRHDT, CDR2 FYEKMQ (reference sequence). In DNA form, the CDR3 reads TGTGCCAGCAGCTTAGCGGCGGCGGGGCCGCCGTTCTTC. Residues: CASSLAAAGPPFF.

J is TRBJ2-3 and V is TRBV7-3; D may be TRBD2 (6 bases). V was clipped by 4 bases and J by 3 bases, with 11 bases between them. The CDR3 is 14 amino acids. The germline gives CDR1 SGHTA, CDR2 FQGTGA. In DNA, the CDR3 is TGTGCCAGCAGCTCCGGGAGCCCGACAGATACGCAGTATTTT. It codes for CASSSGSPTDTQYF.

This sequence joins TRBV27 and TRBJ1-5; 9 bases line up with TRBD1. The V gene's germline CDR1 is MNHEY and CDR2 SMNVEV (reference sequence). The CDR3 covers 15 residues. With V trimmed by 10 bases and J by 6 bases, 13 bases remained unmatched. CDR3 coding DNA: TGTGCCACACGTTCGGGACAGGGCGGGAGTCAGCCCCAGCATTTT. Translating it yields CATRSGQGGSQPQHF.